What follows is one T cell receptor beta chain and its context. This sample stems from a study of shared clonotypes between healthy human individuals. Here immunoSEQ multiplex PCR was the method, and the copy in TCRdb shows in-frame clones only, minus some. The table has around 2.1 million clones, about 94% seen once; the top ten hold around 0.13%. Trimming removed 0 bases from V and 6 bases from J, with 15 bases in between. Germline V gene sequence: CDR1 SGHDT, CDR2 YYEEEE. The CDR3 runs to 15 residues. The sequence was obtained from a man aged 18 to 29 in good health. The gene calls are TRBV5-6 and TRBJ1-2, with D unclear. Sequencing was performed on naive CD4+ T cells sorted from blood. Subset meaning: CD45RA+ positively selected. This chain's CDR3 is CASSLDRRSPNGYTF. Written as DNA, the CDR3 is TGTGCCAGCAGCTTGGACCGGCGCTCCCCCAATGGCTACACCTTC.